This T cell receptor (beta chain) was retrieved from a study of high-grade serous ovarian cancer treatment subgroups. Libraries were prepared by immunoSEQ multiplex PCR; TCRdb keeps only in-frame clonotypes and omits some of them. The sample consists of 18,000 or so clones, around 72% of them appearing once. Tumor tissue was taken before any definitive surgery or chemotherapy was given. Germline CDR1 is SGDLS and CDR2 is YYNGEE. The CDR3 has 16 residues. V gave up 10 bases and J gave up 4 bases, with 25 bases separating them. This TCR derives from a human donor with high-grade serous ovarian cancer. The specimen was tumor tissue. This chain uses TRBV9 with TRBJ2-3; D unclear. The CDR3, as DNA: TGTGCCGGGCCCGCCCGGCCCTCACAGTACGCAGATACGCAGTATTTT. It codes for CAGPARPSQYADTQYF.